This T cell receptor (beta chain) was profiled in a study of Graves' ophthalmopathy and Graves' hyperthyroidism. The sequenced template was RNA, covering the TCR beta CDR3 region. Investigators did first-round RT-PCR with HTBI primers, then second-round multiplex PCR. TCRdb analysed the multiplex PCR reads with MiXCR anew, one entry per CDR3 protein. The table records around 1.1 million distinct CDR3 sequences, less than 45% of them present only once. This clonotype was seen a few times. Per the germline V gene, CDR1 is SGHTA and CDR2 is FQGNSA. CDR3 length: 16 residues. V shed 6 bases, J shed 0 bases, and the junction held 9 bases outside the gene matches.

The chain is built from TRBV7-2 and TRBJ1-1, with 8 positions matching TRBD1. This TCR was sampled from an adult man with Graves' hyperthyroidism. Sequenced sample: peripheral blood or thyroid tissue (not recorded which). Here the CDR3 reads CASSLQRQGMNTEAFF. CDR3 nucleotide sequence: TGTGCCAGCAGTTTACAACGACAGGGGATGAACACTGAAGCTTTCTTT.